This T cell receptor (beta chain) is from a study of cytomegalovirus exposure and HLA in healthy donors. The germline V and J ends were trimmed by 0 bases and 2 bases, with 12 bases remaining between them. Germline V gene data show CDR1 as SGHRS and CDR2 as YFSETQ. CDR3 length: 16 amino acids. Both 60 Vbeta primers and 13 Jbeta primers went into the PCR. Generated by immunoSEQ multiplex PCR, the TCRdb table keeps only in-frame clones and is missing some. The sample consists of about 130,000 clones, about four fifths of them appearing once. This sequence joins TRBV5-1 and TRBJ2-1; D may be TRBD1 (6 bases). Sequencing used PBMCs. This clonotype originated in a young man in good health. For the CDR3, the DNA is TGCGCCAGCAGCTTGGTGGGGGACATGACCTACAATGAGCAGTTCTTC. This gives the protein CASSLVGDMTYNEQFF.